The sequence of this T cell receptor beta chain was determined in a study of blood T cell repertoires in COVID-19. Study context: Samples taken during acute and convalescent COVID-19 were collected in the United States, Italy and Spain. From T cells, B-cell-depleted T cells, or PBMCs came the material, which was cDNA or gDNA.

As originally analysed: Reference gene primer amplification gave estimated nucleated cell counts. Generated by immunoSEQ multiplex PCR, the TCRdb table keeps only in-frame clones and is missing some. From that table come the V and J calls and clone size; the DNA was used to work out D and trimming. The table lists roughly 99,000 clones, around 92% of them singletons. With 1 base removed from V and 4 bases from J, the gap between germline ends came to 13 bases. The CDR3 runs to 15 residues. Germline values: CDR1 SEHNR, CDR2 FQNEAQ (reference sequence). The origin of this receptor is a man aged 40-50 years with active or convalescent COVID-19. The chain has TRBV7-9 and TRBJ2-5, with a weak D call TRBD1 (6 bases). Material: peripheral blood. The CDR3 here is CASSLGIGGRETQYF. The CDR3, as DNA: TGTGCCAGCAGCTTAGGAATAGGGGGTCGAGAGACCCAGTACTTC.